These 32 T cell receptor beta chains came from one sample sequenced in a study of shared clonotypes between healthy human individuals. Here immunoSEQ multiplex PCR was the method, and the copy in TCRdb shows in-frame clones only, minus some. The table lists 550,000 to 800,000 clones, 80% to 95% of them singletons. The sequenced sample was memory CD8+ T cells from PBMCs. The subset denotes: CD45RO+ cells pooled with CCR7-negative TemRA cells. These receptors were taken from a man between 18 and 29 years old in good health. Some clones in this sample may be carry-over from other donors' samples.

The rearrangement links TRBV19 to TRBJ2-3; maybe TRBD2 (6 bases). The CDR3 sequence is 13 residues long. V was trimmed by 5 bases and J by 4 bases, leaving 10 bases between them. Germline assignment: CDR1 LNHDA and CDR2 SQIVND (reference sequence). For the CDR3, the DNA is TGTGCCAGTAGTGCCCGACTAGCAGATACGCAGTATTTT. It codes for CASSARLADTQYF.

The chain has TRBV27 and TRBJ2-7; D gene ambiguous. CDR1 is MNHEY, CDR2 SMNVEV, per germline (reference sequence). The length of the CDR3 is 15 residues. Trimming shortened V by 1 base and J by 2 bases, and 12 bases separated the two germline ends. The CDR3 nucleotides read TGTGCCAGCAGTTTATTCGTTTCAACCGCCTACGAGCAGTACTTC. This sequence encodes CASSLFVSTAYEQYF.

The V and J genes are TRBV10-3 and TRBJ2-7; D gene unclear. The CDR3 extends over 14 amino acids. Trimming removed 8 bases from V and 0 bases from J, with 14 bases in between. The germline CDR1 and CDR2 sequences are ENHRY and SYGVKD. CDR3 DNA sequence: TGTGCCATCGGTCGGCCGGCGGTCTCCTACGAGCAGTACTTC. This gives the protein CAIGRPAVSYEQYF.

The rearrangement uses TRBV10-3 and TRBJ2-1; no reliable D call. V lost 6 bases to trimming and J lost 0 bases, with 15 bases between them. The CDR3 totals 16 residues. CDR1 ENHRY and CDR2 SYGVKD come from the germline V gene. The CDR3 region is CAIRDPILGSYNEQFF. CDR3 nucleotides: TGTGCCATCAGGGACCCCATTCTTGGCTCCTACAATGAGCAGTTCTTC.

This sequence joins TRBV27 and TRBJ1-1; D unresolved. This CDR3 is built from 13 residues. Germline V gene lookup returns CDR1 MNHEY and CDR2 SMNVEV (reference sequence). Deletions cut 2 bases from V and 0 bases from J, with 4 bases between. The CDR3 bases are TGTGCCAGCAGTTTAACCATGAACACTGAAGCTTTCTTT. Translation: CASSLTMNTEAFF.

This clone has just a few counts. The sample has other DNA sequences that encode this CDR3 too. V gene TRBV9 combines with J gene TRBJ1-3; the D gene is possibly TRBD1 (5 bases). V shed 0 bases and J shed 5 bases, with 9 bases lying between them. The CDR3 extends over 14 amino acids. Germline CDR1 SGDLS, CDR2 YYNGEE. The CDR3: CASSVGGGRNTIYF. The CDR3 DNA reads as TGTGCCAGCAGCGTAGGCGGGGGAAGAAACACCATATATTTT.

Here the CDR3 reads CASSAGTEIAYEQYF. Written as DNA, the CDR3 is TGTGCCAGCAGCGCCGGGACAGAAATAGCCTACGAGCAGTACTTC. This chain joins TRBV5-6 and TRBJ2-7, with 7 bases lining up with TRBD1. CDR1 and CDR2 from the germline V gene are SGHDT and YYEEEE. The CDR3 is 15 residues long. The J segment lost 2 bases and the V segment lost 4 bases, leaving 9 bases of the junction unmatched.

V is TRBV4-1 and J is TRBJ2-3; D uncertain. Germline CDR1 and CDR2: MGHRA and YSYEKL. Trimming stripped 4 bases from V and 4 bases from J, with 24 bases between. The CDR3 contains 18 residues. The CDR3: CASSPPFAERTPSDTQYF. In nucleotides, the CDR3 is TGCGCCAGCAGCCCCCCCTTCGCGGAACGTACGCCTTCAGATACGCAGTATTTT.

The count of this clone is one. This probably arose from a read error, given a far larger clone one base away. This chain uses TRBV25-1 with TRBJ2-1; D is possibly TRBD2 (5 bases). V lost 2 bases, J lost 3 bases, and 8 bases lay in between. Germline assignment: CDR1 MGHDK and CDR2 SYGVNS. The CDR3 runs to 14 residues. The DNA for the CDR3 is TGTGCCAGCAGTGAAGTGGGAGACTACAATGAGCAGTTCTTC. This sequence encodes CASSEVGDYNEQFF.

This clone has a handful of counts. This chain links TRBV19 with TRBJ2-1; perhaps TRBD2 as D (5 bases). Trimming took 0 bases from V and 7 from J, leaving 10 bases between them. The CDR3 extends over 14 amino acids. CDR1 and CDR2 from the germline V gene are LNHDA and SQIVND (reference sequence). The DNA of the CDR3 is TGTGCCAGTAGTATAGATTGGGGAGAGAATGAGCAGTTCTTC. Translating it yields CASSIDWGENEQFF.

This clone was recorded once. DNA of the CDR3: TGTGCCAGCAGTGTGGGACTACCGGGGACGAACACCGGGGAGCTGTTTTTT. It translates to CASSVGLPGTNTGELFF. The J gene is TRBJ2-2, the V gene TRBV6-1, with TRBD2 identical over 7 bases. This CDR3 is 17 amino acids long. Looked up from germline, CDR1 is MNHNS and CDR2 is SASEGT. V dropped 4 bases and J dropped 0; count of bases not matched to a gene: 8.

The rearrangement uses TRBV4-1 and TRBJ2-7, with D possibly matching TRBD2 (6 bases). This CDR3 contains 14 residues. Trimming removed 4 bases at V and 3 bases at J, with 13 bases between. Germline CDR1 reads MGHRA; CDR2 reads YSYEKL. For the CDR3, the DNA is TGCGCCAGCAGCCCCATTAGCGGAGACTACGAGCAGTACTTC. It is translated as CASSPISGDYEQYF.

The table lists this clone with a few counts. V usage is TRBV28 and J usage is TRBJ2-7, with no clear D. Germline lookup yields CDR1 MDHEN and CDR2 SYDVKM. The CDR3 runs to 13 residues. V was clipped by 4 bases and J by 0 bases, with 7 bases between them. The CDR3 reads CASSSGPSYEQYF. The CDR3 bases are TGTGCCAGCAGTTCAGGACCCTCCTACGAGCAGTACTTC.

V and J are TRBV25-1 and TRBJ1-2; D ambiguous. The germline V and J ends were trimmed by 0 bases and 3 bases, with 8 bases remaining between them. The CDR3 is made up of 14 amino acids. Per germline, CDR1 MGHDK and CDR2 SYGVNS. CDR3 nucleotides: TGTGCCAGCAGTGAATACTCGGGGTACTATGGCTACACCTTC. Its protein is CASSEYSGYYGYTF.

The chain joins TRBV2 to TRBJ1-2; possible D gene TRBD1, 5 bases. The CDR3 covers 17 residues. V was pared by 2 bases and J by 7 bases, with 23 bases between. Germline V lookup: CDR1 SNHLY, CDR2 FYNNEI. In DNA form, the CDR3 reads TGTGCCAGCAGTGAACCCCAGGGTGGGCGAAGGGCTGGTGGCTACACCTTC. It is translated as CASSEPQGGRRAGGYTF.

This clone was found once. The chain combines TRBV5-1 with TRBJ2-7; no definite D call. CDR3 length: 12 amino acids. Trimming took 7 bases from V and 5 from J, leaving 13 bases between them. Germline V gene sequence: CDR1 SGHRS, CDR2 YFSETQ. The CDR3 nucleotides read TGCGCCAGCGGGTTGACACGGCACGAGCAGTACTTC. Protein: CASGLTRHEQYF.

V is TRBV27 and J is TRBJ2-2; D is undetermined. CDR1 MNHEY and CDR2 SMNVEV come from the germline V gene (reference sequence). Trimming took off 3 bases at V and 3 bases at J, with 5 bases between the two ends. The CDR3 contains 13 residues. CDR3 in DNA: TGTGCCAGCAGTTTTGGTTACACCGGGGAGCTGTTTTTT. The encoded protein is CASSFGYTGELFF.

The chain links TRBV28 to TRBJ2-7; possibly TRBD2 for D (5 bases). The V and J ends lost 6 bases and 2 bases respectively, with 8 bases between them. CDR3 length: 12 residues. In germline, CDR1 is MDHEN, CDR2 SYDVKM. The DNA for the CDR3 is TGTGCCAGCAGATCCGGGACCTACGAGCAGTACTTC. This gives the protein CASRSGTYEQYF.

The V and J genes are TRBV4-1 and TRBJ2-7; D gene ambiguous. This CDR3 has 14 residues. The V and J ends lost 1 base and 6 bases respectively, with 13 bases between them. The germline CDR1 and CDR2 sequences are MGHRA and YSYEKL. The chain's CDR3 is CASSQGDGGFEQYF. CDR3 in DNA: TGCGCCAGCAGCCAAGGAGACGGTGGGTTCGAGCAGTACTTC.

The chain couples TRBV19 to TRBJ1-1; D is unresolved. CDR3 length: 13 amino acids. The V end lost 7 bases, the J end lost 1 base, and 10 bases lay between the germline ends. Germline CDR1 is LNHDA and CDR2 is SQIVND (reference sequence). The CDR3 protein is CASITRGNTEAFF. The CDR3 nucleotides read TGTGCCAGTATTACTCGAGGGAACACTGAAGCTTTCTTT.

Turning to this clone: In the same sample, other DNA sequences code for this CDR3. The V and J genes are TRBV29-1 and TRBJ2-7; 7 nucleotides agree with TRBD2. Looked up from germline, CDR1 is SQVTM and CDR2 is ANQGSEA. This CDR3 is built from 13 residues. V lost 2 bases and J lost 0; bases outside the gene matches: 1. As DNA, the CDR3 is TGCAGCGTTGAAACTAGCGACTCCTACGAGCAGTACTTC. This codes for CSVETSDSYEQYF.

The DNA for the CDR3 is TGTGCCAGCAGCTCCCACAGGGGGCAGGGCGAGCAGTACTTC. This gives the protein CASSSHRGQGEQYF. The rearrangement links TRBV21-1 to TRBJ2-7; the D segment call TRBD1 is taken from the table without a DNA check. TRBV21-1 represents a pseudogene. This CDR3 has 14 amino acids.

This clone was seen only once. This chain uses TRBV18 with TRBJ2-3; TRBD2 is a possible D gene (6 bases). Germline assignment: CDR1 KGHSH and CDR2 LQKENI. V dropped 0 bases and J dropped 8 bases, with 18 bases sitting between them. There are 16 residues in the CDR3. CDR3 sequence: CASSPPGPTTGGTQYF. CDR3 nucleotides: TGTGCCAGCTCACCACCGGGACCGACAACCGGGGGTACGCAGTATTTT.

This clone was seen a handful of times. This same CDR3 is encoded by further DNA sequences in the sample. The rearrangement uses TRBV9 and TRBJ1-2, with 8 bases matching TRBD1. The CDR3 loop spans 12 amino acids. In germline, CDR1 is SGDLS, CDR2 YYNGEE. V shed 3 bases and J 7 bases; nucleotides not matched to a gene: 2. The CDR3 DNA follows: TGTGCCAGCAGCGGGACAGGGAGTGGCTACACCTTC. Protein: CASSGTGSGYTF.

The gene calls are TRBV27 and TRBJ1-1; D may be TRBD1 (5 bases). Germline values: CDR1 MNHEY, CDR2 SMNVEV (reference sequence). V was clipped by 3 bases and J by 3 bases, with 11 bases between them. This CDR3 contains 14 residues. The CDR3 is CASSFAWGDTEAFF. The DNA of the CDR3 is TGTGCCAGCAGTTTCGCATGGGGGGACACTGAAGCTTTCTTT.

This clone was counted a single time. The chain combines TRBV5-5 with TRBJ2-7; D is possibly TRBD2 (5 bases). CDR3 size: 14 residues. Trimming cost V 2 bases and J 3 bases, with 12 bases left between them. Germline lookup yields CDR1 SGHKS and CDR2 YYEKEE (reference sequence). CDR3 amino acids: CASSFGMMNYEQYF. The CDR3 coding sequence is TGTGCCAGCAGCTTCGGGATGATGAACTACGAGCAGTACTTC.

This clone has at least ten counts. The rearrangement links TRBV6-5 to TRBJ2-5; D perhaps matches TRBD2 (6 bases). Germline V lookup: CDR1 MNHEY, CDR2 SVGAGI. V was pared by 8 bases and J by 5 bases, with 15 bases between. CDR3 length: 13 amino acids. CDR3 sequence (DNA): TGTGCCAGCGGACGGGGGTTGAGGGAGACCCAGTACTTC. Translation: CASGRGLRETQYF.

V gene TRBV6-1 combines with J gene TRBJ2-7; D remains unclear. The CDR3 has 11 amino acids. The germline gives CDR1 MNHNS, CDR2 SASEGT. The V end lost 2 bases, the J end lost 5 bases, and 4 bases lay between the germline ends. Written as DNA, the CDR3 is TGTGCCAGCAGTGAAATGGACGAGCAGTACTTC. Translating it yields CASSEMDEQYF.

In its sample, this clone was seen once. The chain has TRBV7-2 and TRBJ2-3, with 7 bases lining up with TRBD2. The germline gives CDR1 SGHTA, CDR2 FQGNSA. The CDR3 runs to 17 residues. V lost 1 base to trimming and J lost 4 bases; unmatched junction nucleotides: 11. This CDR3 is CASSLELGGPVSDTQYF. The CDR3 DNA reads as TGTGCCAGCAGCTTAGAGCTGGGAGGGCCTGTCTCAGATACGCAGTATTTT.

This sequence joins TRBV7-2 and TRBJ2-1; 8 bases line up with TRBD1. Per germline, CDR1 SGHTA and CDR2 FQGNSA. There are 15 residues in the CDR3. Losses at the gene ends were 1 base for V and 5 bases for J; bases not matched to a gene: 4. This CDR3 reads CASSLGRTGNNEQFF. The DNA of the CDR3 is TGTGCCAGCAGCTTAGGGAGGACAGGGAACAATGAGCAGTTCTTC.

The chain couples TRBV9 to TRBJ2-3, with D possibly being TRBD1 or TRBD2 (5 bases each). The CDR3 totals 15 residues. Trimming removed 3 bases at V and 0 bases at J, with 11 bases between. In germline, CDR1 is SGDLS, CDR2 YYNGEE. CDR3 sequence reads: CASSGGTTSTDTQYF. For the CDR3, the DNA is TGTGCCAGCAGCGGTGGGACCACTAGCACAGATACGCAGTATTTT.

V and J are TRBV11-2 and TRBJ2-1, with D uncertain. CDR3 length: 13 amino acids. From germline, CDR1 is SGHAT and CDR2 FQNNGV. V was pared by 2 bases and J by 11 bases, with 13 bases between. This CDR3 is CASSLLWAEKQFF. The CDR3 coding sequence is TGTGCCAGCAGCTTACTTTGGGCGGAGAAGCAGTTCTTC.